A single sample is the source of the 17 T cell receptor beta chains below, sequenced in a study of spatial heterogeneity in lung cancer. Study conclusions and caveats: The study found that expanded intratumoral alpha and beta TCR counts tracked tumor mutation counts.

Indicated time point: sample taken at primary tumor resection. TCRdb redid the calling of the 5' RACE reads with MiXCR, one entry per CDR3 protein. The sample shows some 15,000 distinct CDR3 sequences, approximately 4.5% of them seen only once. For these TCRs, the target antigens are not known. The input for sequencing was lung tumor tissue, taken at surgery. Source of these receptors: a female donor with early-stage non-small cell lung cancer.

The sample holds many counts of this clonotype. This beta chain is a stray sequence in a library constructed for alpha chains; its clone size is not meaningful. The rearrangement uses TRBV30 and TRBJ2-7, with a possible D match to TRBD1 (6 bases). Germline V gene lookup returns CDR1 GTSNPN and CDR2 SVGIG (reference sequence). V lost 2 bases, J lost 7 bases, and 18 bases lay in between. The CDR3 sequence is 14 residues long. The CDR3 bases are TGTGCCTGGAGTCCCGGGACACCCTTTAGTGAGCAGTACTTC. Protein: CAWSPGTPFSEQYF.

A remark on this clonotype: This beta chain represents an off-target read in a library built for alpha chains; its size is of limited meaning. V and J are TRBV7-2 and TRBJ2-3; 7 bases agree with TRBD1. The V and J ends lost 5 bases and 0 bases, in that order; junction bases with no gene match: 8. The CDR3 consists of 16 residues. Germline assignment: CDR1 SGHTA and CDR2 FQGNSA. The CDR3 DNA reads TGTGCCAGCAGCCCTGGGACAGTGAGGAGCACAGATACGCAGTATTTT. This gives the protein CASSPGTVRSTDTQYF.

In this sample, this clonotype turned up many times. This beta chain was picked up by a library intended for alpha chains and is off target, so its count carries little meaning. The gene calls are TRBV3-1 and TRBJ2-7, with 12 bases matching TRBD2. CDR1 and CDR2 from the germline V gene are LGHDT and YNNKEL (reference sequence). This CDR3 is built from 15 residues. V dropped 1 base and J dropped 2; count of bases not matched to a gene: 0. The CDR3 region has the DNA TGTGCCAGCAGCCAAGGGACTAGCGGGGCCTACGAGCAGTACTTC. This codes for CASSQGTSGAYEQYF.

This clonotype was observed many times. The library was prepared for alpha chains; this beta chain is a stray read, so its frequency means little. V and J are TRBV24-1 and TRBJ2-5, with 10 bases aligning to TRBD1. CDR3 size: 15 residues. CDR1 and CDR2 (germline): KGHDR, SFDVKD. V dropped 3 bases and J dropped 7; count of bases not matched to a gene: 7. The CDR3 DNA is TGTGCCACCAGTGATGGGGACAGGGGTTTTGGGACCCAGTACTTC. Its translation: CATSDGDRGFGTQYF.

This clonotype was counted at least ten times. This beta chain is a stray read from a library made for alpha chains; its abundance is not meaningful. J is TRBJ1-1 and V is TRBV5-1; TRBD1 aligns across 7 bases. In germline, CDR1 is SGHRS, CDR2 YFSETQ. After removal of 4 bases from V and 1 base from J, the junction contained 7 bases not matched to a gene. The CDR3 spans 15 residues. CDR3 in DNA: TGCGCCAGCAGCCCCACCAGGGGGGGGAACACTGAAGCTTTCTTT. Protein product: CASSPTRGGNTEAFF.

This clonotype was recorded at least ten times. This beta chain slipped into a library made for alpha chains as a stray read, so its size is not meaningful. The gene calls are TRBV5-1 and TRBJ2-7; the D gene could be TRBD1 or TRBD2 (5 bases each). The length of the CDR3 is 13 residues. Germline values: CDR1 SGHRS, CDR2 YFSETQ. Trimming removed 6 bases at V and 7 bases at J, with 17 bases between. Written as DNA, the CDR3 is TGCGCCAGCAACAGGCCTAGCACCGGAGAGCAGTACTTC. This encodes CASNRPSTGEQYF.

This clonotype has ten or more counts. This beta chain appears as a stray read in a library generated for alpha chains; its size is not informative. V usage is TRBV12-3 or TRBV12-4 and J usage is TRBJ2-7, with a weak D call TRBD1 (5 bases). The CDR3 has 13 residues. Trimming left V 1 base short and J 5 bases short, with 9 bases between. The CDR3 sequence is CASSLDSGNEQYF. CDR3 DNA sequence: TGTGCCAGCAGTTTAGATTCAGGGAACGAGCAGTACTTC.

In this sample, this clonotype turned up many times. Because the library targeted alpha chains, this beta chain is an off-target read whose size means little. The V call is TRBV9, the J call TRBJ1-5; D might be TRBD1 (5 bases). Germline V lookup: CDR1 SGDLS, CDR2 YYNGEE. V gave up 6 bases and J gave up 7 bases, with 20 bases separating them. This CDR3 region has 15 residues. The CDR3 DNA reads as TGTGCCAGCACAAGAGGGGCGCAGGGTTACCAGCCCCAGCATTTT. Its translation is CASTRGAQGYQPQHF. Complete variable domain (other parts from reference TRBV9 and TRBJ1-5): DSGVTQTPKHLITATGQRVTLRCSPRSGDLSVYWYQQSLDQGLQFLIQYYNGEERAKGNILERFSAQQFPDLHSELNLSSLELGDSALYFCASTRGAQGYQPQHFGDGTRLSIL.

This clonotype has at least ten counts. The size of this beta chain means little, since it is a stray read in a library made for alpha chains. The V and J genes are TRBV24-1 and TRBJ2-3; possibly TRBD1 or TRBD2 for D (5 bases each). The germline V gene has CDR1 KGHDR and CDR2 SFDVKD. The CDR3 sequence is 11 residues long. V gave up 10 bases and J gave up 6 bases, with 10 bases separating them. The CDR3 protein is CATGDGDTQYF. The CDR3 coding sequence is TGTGCCACGGGGGACGGGGATACGCAGTATTTT.

This clonotype was seen many times. With the library built for alpha chains, this beta chain is off target and its frequency is not meaningful. The CDR3 DNA reads TGCAGTGCTAGACCCTCCGGGTCTCAAGGGGGTGTTCAGTACTTC. Its protein is CSARPSGSQGGVQYF. The V and J genes are TRBV20-1 and TRBJ2-4; D is perhaps TRBD1 (6 bases). This CDR3 region has 15 residues. Between the trimmed V and J ends, which lost 2 bases and 11 bases, there was a span of 22 bases. CDR1 DFQATT and CDR2 SNEGSKA come from the germline V gene (reference sequence).

Ten or more counts support this clonotype. A library prepared for alpha chains yielded this beta chain as an off-target read; its size is of little meaning. The chain links TRBV27 to TRBJ1-2; 10 bases map to TRBD1. The CDR3 covers 15 residues. The ends lost 5 bases at V and 4 bases at J; junction bases unmatched: 7. In germline, CDR1 is MNHEY, CDR2 SMNVEV (reference sequence). CDR3 protein: CASSNRDRGGYGYTF. The CDR3 DNA reads TGTGCCAGCAGTAACCGGGACAGGGGCGGCTATGGCTACACCTTC.

This clonotype was picked up a small number of times. This beta chain is an unintended read in a library built for alpha chains; its size means little. The chain uses TRBV11-2 and TRBJ1-6; TRBD1 might be the D (6 bases). The CDR3 is made up of 13 amino acids. Germline V CDR1 and CDR2: SGHAT, FQNNGV. V gave up 5 bases and J gave up 7 bases, with 9 bases separating them. CDR3 in amino acids: CASSTTGNSPLHF. The CDR3 DNA reads as TGTGCCAGCAGCACTACAGGGAATTCACCCCTCCACTTT. Using reference TRBV11-2 and TRBJ1-6 for the parts outside the CDR3, the full variable domain is EAGVAQSPRYKIIEKRQSVAFWCNPISGHATLYWYQQILGQGPKLLIQFQNNGVVDDSQLPKDRFSAERLKGVDSTLKIQPAKLEDSAVYLCASSTTGNSPLHFGNGTRLTVT.

This clonotype is categorized as medium-sized. As an off-target read in a library built for alpha chains, this beta chain has a frequency of little significance. The V call is TRBV5-4, the J call TRBJ1-5, with a weak D call TRBD1 (5 bases). The CDR3 consists of 13 residues. The V gene lost 3 bases and the J gene lost 6 bases, with 10 bases spanning the gap. In germline, CDR1 is SGHNT, CDR2 YYREEE (reference sequence). The CDR3 loop reads CASSSGPLQPQHF. The CDR3 region has the DNA TGTGCCAGCAGCTCGGGGCCCCTTCAGCCCCAGCATTTT.

This clonotype was counted many times. The library was prepared for alpha chains; this beta chain is a stray read, so its frequency means little. J is TRBJ2-7 and V is TRBV5-1; TRBD1 is a possible D gene (6 bases). V was clipped by 0 bases and J by 0 bases, with 10 bases between them. Looked up from germline, CDR1 is SGHRS and CDR2 is YFSETQ. This CDR3 is built from 15 residues. As DNA, the CDR3 is TGCGCCAGCAGCTTGGCAGGGGTTAACTCCTACGAGCAGTACTTC. It translates to CASSLAGVNSYEQYF.

This clonotype has at least ten counts. This beta chain is off target for a library built for alpha chains, so its abundance means little. The rearrangement joins TRBV12-3 or TRBV12-4 to TRBJ1-1; D is perhaps TRBD1 (6 bases). There are 13 residues in the CDR3. Trimming removed 6 bases at V and 4 bases at J, with 12 bases between. CDR3 sequence: CASSGQLGTEAFF. The DNA for the CDR3 is TGTGCCAGCAGCGGACAGTTAGGCACTGAAGCTTTCTTT.

This clonotype has at least ten counts. The library was designed around alpha chains, so this beta chain is a stray read whose abundance carries little weight. The chain employs TRBV3-1 and TRBJ1-2; D not certain. There are 12 residues in the CDR3. The germline gives CDR1 LGHDT, CDR2 YNNKEL (reference sequence). V was pared by 0 bases and J by 5 bases, with 4 bases between. CDR3 DNA: TGTGCCAGCAGCCAAGAGTTTTATGGCTACACCTTC. It translates to CASSQEFYGYTF.

This clonotype occurred many times. This beta chain is off target for a library built for alpha chains, so its abundance means little. The rearrangement joins TRBV5-1 to TRBJ1-2; no firm D call. Trimming removed 0 bases at V and 4 bases at J, with 7 bases between. The germline V gene encodes CDR1 SGHRS and CDR2 YFSETQ. This CDR3 has 13 amino acids. The CDR3 DNA follows: TGCGCCAGCAGCTTGGGCCAGCTCTATGGCTACACCTTC. Translating gives CASSLGQLYGYTF.